The 20 T cell receptor beta chains below were found in one sample sequenced in a study of T-cell reconstitution after alpha-beta-depleted transplantation in children. Unique molecular identifiers were used to barcode this TCRbeta library. MiXCR, run by TCRdb on the PCR reads, gives a single entry per CDR3 protein. The sample shows roughly 590,000 distinct CDR3 sequences, roughly 15% of them seen only once. The sample was PBMCs from the stem cell graft donor, taken from the stem cell graft. These receptors were taken from a human donor who donated a stem cell graft to a child with acute myeloid leukemia.

This clonotype was recorded at least ten times. V gene TRBV12-3 or TRBV12-4 combines with J gene TRBJ2-7; unclear D gene. This CDR3 spans 12 amino acids. V lost 2 bases, J lost 5 bases, and 7 bases lay in between. The CDR3 protein is CASSLRLNEQYF. CDR3 nucleotide sequence: TGTGCCAGCAGTTTAAGACTTAACGAGCAGTACTTC.

This clonotype was counted ten times or more. The chain recombines TRBV20-1 with TRBJ1-1, with 8 nucleotides matching TRBD1. This CDR3 has 14 residues. Germline CDR1 reads DFQATT; CDR2 reads SNEGSKA (reference sequence). Unmatched junction bases numbered 6, after V lost 3 bases and J lost 3 bases. The CDR3: CSARDRAADTEAFF. CDR3 nucleotide sequence: TGCAGTGCTAGGGACAGGGCGGCGGACACTGAAGCTTTCTTT.

This clonotype was recorded at least ten times. V gene TRBV6-5 combines with J gene TRBJ1-1; TRBD1 matches at 8 bases. V gave up 6 bases and J gave up 8 bases; unmatched junction bases: 11. The CDR3 is made up of 14 amino acids. Germline V lookup: CDR1 MNHEY, CDR2 SVGAGI. CDR3 in DNA: TGTGCCAGCAGGTCTAGGACAGGGCTATCGGAAGCTTTCTTT. It yields the protein CASRSRTGLSEAFF.

This clonotype showed up many times. This chain uses TRBV24-1 with TRBJ1-5; D remains unclear. Trimming shortened V by 1 base and J by 7 bases, and 4 bases separated the two germline ends. The CDR3 runs 12 residues. The germline V gene has CDR1 KGHDR and CDR2 SFDVKD. For the CDR3, the DNA is TGTGCCACCAGTGATTTAGGGCAGCCCCAGCATTTT. Translated, it gives CATSDLGQPQHF.

This clonotype showed up just a few times. The CDR3 protein is CASSPRSARETQYF. The CDR3 bases are TGTGCCAGCAGCCCTAGGAGCGCACGGGAGACCCAGTACTTC. V gene TRBV7-2 combines with J gene TRBJ2-5, with D uncertain. Germline loops: CDR1 SGHTA, CDR2 FQGNSA. The length of the CDR3 is 14 residues. Trimming removed 5 bases from V and 5 bases from J, with 15 bases in between.

The V call is TRBV11-2, the J call TRBJ2-2; D gene unclear. CDR3 size: 14 residues. Trimming removed 6 bases from V and 1 base from J, with 9 bases in between. Germline V gene data show CDR1 as SGHAT and CDR2 as FQNNGV. The CDR3 protein is CASSRRQNTGELFF. The CDR3 DNA is TGTGCCAGCAGTCGCCGACAGAACACCGGGGAGCTGTTTTTT.

Ten or more counts support this clonotype. The chain employs TRBV20-1 and TRBJ2-7; D is ambiguous. CDR3 length: 12 amino acids. Germline CDR1 is DFQATT and CDR2 is SNEGSKA (reference sequence). Trimming cost V 3 bases and J 3 bases, with 9 bases left between them. Written as DNA, the CDR3 is TGCAGTGCTAGGCCTGGGAACTACGAGCAGTACTTC. The encoded protein is CSARPGNYEQYF.

This clonotype was found many times. The gene calls are TRBV5-5 and TRBJ1-1; weak D call: TRBD1 (5 bases). Per germline, CDR1 SGHKS and CDR2 YYEKEE (reference sequence). The CDR3 runs 14 residues. The V gene lost 0 bases and the J gene lost 5 bases, with 11 bases spanning the gap. Here the CDR3 reads CASSLGDGKTEAFF. The CDR3 DNA sequence: TGTGCCAGCAGCTTGGGGGACGGGAAAACTGAAGCTTTCTTT.

The DNA of the CDR3 is TGTGCCAGCAGTTCCCGACGAGGGGCAGTTGCCTACGAGCAGTACGTC. It specifies CASSSRRGAVAYEQYV. V is TRBV6-5 and J is TRBJ2-7, with D possibly called TRBD1 or TRBD2 (5 bases each). V was clipped by 4 bases and J by 2 bases, with 18 bases between them. The CDR3 is 16 amino acids. Germline values: CDR1 MNHEY, CDR2 SVGAGI.

The chain recombines TRBV7-3 with TRBJ2-1; the match to TRBD2 covers 8 bases. The germline V gene encodes CDR1 SGHTA and CDR2 FQGTGA. This CDR3 comprises 17 residues. Unmatched junction bases numbered 9, after V lost 1 base and J lost 4 bases. CDR3 nucleotides: TGTGCCAGCAGCTTAAACCCGGGACTAGACGATTACAATGAGCAGTTCTTC. This sequence encodes CASSLNPGLDDYNEQFF.

This clonotype was detected many times. The V gene is TRBV24-1, the J gene TRBJ2-1; possibly TRBD2 for D (7 bases). Deletions cut 7 bases from V and 4 bases from J, with 16 bases between. The germline gives CDR1 KGHDR, CDR2 SFDVKD. The CDR3 consists of 15 residues. The CDR3 nucleotides read TGTGCCACCAGGGCCCAAGGGGGGGTTTACAATGAGCAGTTCTTC. Its protein is CATRAQGGVYNEQFF.

This rearrangement joins TRBV2 to TRBJ2-2; the D call may be TRBD1 or TRBD2 (5 bases each). The V gene lost 9 bases and the J gene lost 0 bases, with 5 bases spanning the gap. CDR1 is SNHLY and CDR2 is FYNNEI in the germline V gene. CDR3 size: 12 residues. The CDR3 DNA reads as TGTGCCAGGGGGGCGAACACCGGGGAGCTGTTTTTT. This sequence encodes CARGANTGELFF.

This clonotype was detected many times. The DNA of the CDR3 is TGCAGCGTTGTAGGGGGTAGATATGGCTACACCTTC. Its protein product is CSVVGGRYGYTF. The rearrangement links TRBV29-1 to TRBJ1-2; a weak D match, TRBD1 (6 bases). V lost 4 bases and J lost 5, with 11 bases in between. The CDR3 contains 12 residues. In germline, CDR1 is SQVTM, CDR2 ANQGSEA.

The J gene is TRBJ2-5, the V gene TRBV7-9; 9 positions agree with TRBD1. The CDR3 is 16 amino acids. The germline gives CDR1 SEHNR, CDR2 FQNEAQ (reference sequence). V gave up 5 bases and J gave up 5 bases; unmatched junction bases: 12. This CDR3 reads CASSPVLQGAEETQYF. The CDR3 nucleotides read TGTGCCAGCAGCCCGGTACTACAGGGGGCGGAGGAGACCCAGTACTTC.

The chain links TRBV5-1 to TRBJ1-1; TRBD1 matches at 8 bases. Germline V gene data show CDR1 as SGHRS and CDR2 as YFSETQ. The V and J ends lost 3 bases and 0 bases, in that order; junction bases with no gene match: 10. CDR3 length: 17 residues. The CDR3 DNA follows: TGCGCCAGCAGCTCATGGGACAGGACCTTCATGAACACTGAAGCTTTCTTT. It yields the protein CASSSWDRTFMNTEAFF.

This clonotype has a count of ten or more. The chain recombines TRBV20-1 with TRBJ2-1; 9 bases map to TRBD2. The CDR3 loop spans 16 amino acids. The V segment lost 3 bases and the J segment 0 bases; nucleotides outside the gene matches: 6. Germline V lookup: CDR1 DFQATT, CDR2 SNEGSKA (reference sequence). The CDR3 DNA is TGCAGTGCTAGGCGGGCTAGCGGGGACTCCTACAATGAGCAGTTCTTC. Translation gives CSARRASGDSYNEQFF.

This clonotype was picked up many times. J is TRBJ1-2 and V is TRBV6-6; D unresolved. From germline, CDR1 is MNHNY and CDR2 SVGAGI (reference sequence). The germline V and J ends were trimmed by 6 bases and 6 bases, with 11 bases remaining between them. CDR3 size: 12 residues. This chain's CDR3 is CASRANGDGYTF. The CDR3 DNA reads TGTGCCAGCAGGGCCAACGGTGATGGCTACACCTTC.

The rearrangement uses TRBV5-1 and TRBJ1-2; D unclear. Trimming cost V 4 bases and J 4 bases, with 17 bases left between them. Germline-derived CDR1 and CDR2 are SGHRS and YFSETQ. This CDR3 region has 15 residues. The CDR3 spells CASSTNPGTGYGYTF. As DNA, the CDR3 is TGCGCCAGCAGCACAAACCCCGGAACGGGCTATGGCTACACCTTC.

The V and J genes are TRBV4-3 and TRBJ2-2; TRBD2 matches 8 bases. The CDR3 extends over 18 amino acids. Germline assignment: CDR1 LGHNA and CDR2 YSLEER. V was pared by 1 base and J by 5 bases, with 12 bases of the junction left unmatched. CDR3 amino acids: CASSQVRGRGGGTGELFF. The CDR3 DNA is TGCGCCAGCAGCCAAGTTCGCGGTCGGGGGGGCGGAACCGGGGAGCTGTTTTTT.

As for this clonotype: A much larger clone lies one base from this, so it may be a read error. This chain joins TRBV20-1 and TRBJ2-4; no clear D. The germline V gene encodes CDR1 DFQATT and CDR2 SNEGSKA (reference sequence). This CDR3 spans 14 amino acids. The V gene lost 0 bases and the J gene lost 1 base, with 7 bases spanning the gap. The CDR3 sequence: CSARENQAKNIQYF. The CDR3 DNA reads as TGCAGTGCTAGAGAGAATCAGGCCAAAAACATTCAGTACTTC.